The source of this T cell receptor beta chain is a study of cytomegalovirus exposure and HLA in healthy donors. To note about this clone: Antigen specificity is unknown.

Sequencing was performed with immunoSEQ multiplex PCR; in TCRdb, only in-frame clones are kept and a portion is missing. This table has some 150,000 clones, about 95% appearing once. Notes on the study in general: Reportedly, diagnosis of cytomegalovirus status by the classifier showed high specificity and sensitivity.

The length of the CDR3 is 13 residues. Looked up from germline, CDR1 is SGHDT and CDR2 is YYEEEE. The V segment lost 4 bases and the J segment 3 bases; nucleotides outside the gene matches: 3. Sequencing was done on a sample of PBMCs. V usage is TRBV5-6 and J usage is TRBJ1-2, with TRBD1 matching 7 bases. This TCR was recovered from a young man in good health and CMV-seropositive. In nucleotides, the CDR3 is TGTGCCAGCAGCGCGACAGGGCACTATGGCTACACCTTC. It encodes CASSATGHYGYTF.